This TCR beta chain is from a study of shared clonotypes between healthy human individuals. Whole-study results and caveats: Generally, naive subsets came out with larger estimated richness than memory subsets.

The assay was immunoSEQ multiplex PCR, and TCRdb's table has in-frame clones only and misses some. The sample contains more than 2,000,000 clones, roughly 92% of which appear only once. The CDR3 length is 12 residues. Between the trimmed V and J ends, which lost 6 bases and 5 bases, there was a span of 11 bases. Germline V gene lookup returns CDR1 ENHRY and CDR2 SYGVKD. As for this clone: Its antigen is currently unknown.

The rearrangement links TRBV10-3 to TRBJ2-7; D gene unclear. Sequencing was performed on naive CD4+ T cells sorted from blood. Subset here: CD45RA+ positively selected. The clonotype was recovered from a man aged 18 to 30 in good health. CDR3 in DNA: TGTGCCATCAGCGTCTTAGGTGACGAGCAGTACTTC. The encoded protein is CAISVLGDEQYF.